This TCR beta chain was captured in a study of blood T cell repertoires in COVID-19. V shed 0 bases and J shed 2 bases, with 7 bases lying between them. The CDR3 length is 14 residues. CDR1 and CDR2 from the germline V gene are SGDLS and YYNGEE. Repertoires were generated with immunoSEQ multiplex PCR, while TCRdb's copy carries only in-frame clones and drops some. The sample lists about 140,000 clones, almost 90% occurring once. The chain recombines TRBV9 with TRBJ2-3; D unresolved. The clonotype comes from a man aged 45-65 years with active or convalescent COVID-19. Specimen: peripheral blood. CDR3 amino acids: CASSVDQITDTQYF. CDR3 nucleotides: TGTGCCAGCAGCGTAGATCAGATCACAGATACGCAGTATTTT.